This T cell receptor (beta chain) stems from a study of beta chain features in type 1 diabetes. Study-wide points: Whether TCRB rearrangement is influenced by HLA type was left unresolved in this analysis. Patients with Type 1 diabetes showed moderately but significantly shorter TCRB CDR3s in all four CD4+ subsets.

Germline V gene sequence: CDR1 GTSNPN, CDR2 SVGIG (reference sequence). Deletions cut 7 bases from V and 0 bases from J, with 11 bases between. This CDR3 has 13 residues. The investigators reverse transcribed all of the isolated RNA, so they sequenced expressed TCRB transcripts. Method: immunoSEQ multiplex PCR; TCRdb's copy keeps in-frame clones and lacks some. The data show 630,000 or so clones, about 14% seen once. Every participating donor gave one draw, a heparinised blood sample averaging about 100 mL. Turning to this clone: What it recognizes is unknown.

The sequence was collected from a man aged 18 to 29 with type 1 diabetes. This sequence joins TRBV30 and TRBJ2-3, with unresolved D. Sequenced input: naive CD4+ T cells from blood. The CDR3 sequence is CASTEPSTDTQYF. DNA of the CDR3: TGTGCCTCTACAGAACCTAGCACAGATACGCAGTATTTT. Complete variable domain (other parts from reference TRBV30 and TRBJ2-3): SQTIHQWPATLVQPVGSPLSLECTVEGTSNPNLYWYRQAAGRGLQLLFYSVGIGQISSEVPQNLSASRPQDRQFILSSKKLLLSDSGFYLCASTEPSTDTQYFGPGTRLTVL.